Below are 2 T cell receptor beta chains sequenced from a single sample in a study of beta chain features in type 1 diabetes. The study reverse transcribed the entire isolated RNA, so it sequenced expressed TCRB transcripts. TCRdb keeps only in-frame clones here, not all; method: immunoSEQ multiplex PCR. The sample lists about 290,000 clones, roughly 8% occurring once. Sequencing input: central memory CD4+ T cells from blood. These receptor sequences come from a woman under 30 in good health.

A few counts support this clone. The gene calls are TRBV11-1 and TRBJ1-4; D gene unclear. V shed 5 bases and J shed 0 bases, with 13 bases lying between them. Germline V CDR1 and CDR2: SGHAT, FQDESV (reference sequence). The CDR3 has 16 residues. The CDR3 DNA is TGTGCCAGCAGCCCATTCGTCGGGGCAACTAATGAAAAACTGTTTTTT. It specifies CASSPFVGATNEKLFF.

The rearrangement links TRBV19 to TRBJ2-7, with 16 bases fitting TRBD2. V dropped 5 bases and J dropped 3; count of bases not matched to a gene: 4. The CDR3 sequence is 16 residues long. Germline CDR1 reads LNHDA; CDR2 reads SQIVND (reference sequence). DNA for the CDR3: TGTGCCAGTAGTCAGGGACTAGCGGGAGGGATCTACGAGCAGTACTTC. This encodes CASSQGLAGGIYEQYF.